Sequencing of this T cell receptor beta chain was carried out in a study of metastatic and nonmetastatic thyroid tumors. Looking at the study overall: The comparison covered peripheral blood and tumor or nodule tissue in malignant and benign thyroid patients.

Study processing details: The study's classifier, a distant-metastasis tool for papillary thyroid cancer, was built using CDR3 differences across clinicopathological groups. TCRdb reprocessed the PCR reads via MiXCR. In this record, the V and J calls reflect TCRdb's handling and not the investigators' own analysis. The table has about 24,000 clones, 15% to 20% seen once. Broader study findings: In both blood and tumor samples, TCR beta diversity was reported significantly higher for malignant than benign nodules.

The germline V gene encodes CDR1 MNHEY and CDR2 SVGEGT. CDR3 size: 13 residues. V lost 6 bases to trimming and J lost 3 bases, with 12 bases between them. Treatment of any kind had been given to no patient before thyroid surgery. In the case of this clone: The antigen is unknown.

The sequencing sample was made of blood. This rearrangement joins TRBV6-2 or TRBV6-3 to TRBJ2-7; tentatively, D is TRBD1 (6 bases). This clonotype was obtained from a male donor with papillary thyroid cancer or a benign thyroid nodule (not recorded which). Some clones in this sample may be carry-over from other donors' samples. The CDR3 sequence: CASSQDSNYEQYF. The CDR3 DNA reads as TGTGCCAGCAGCCAGGACAGTAACTACGAGCAGTACTTC.